This TCR beta chain is drawn from a study of T cells after yellow fever vaccination. The overall study: The fractions with low cell numbers were processed using SMART-Seq v4 Ultra Low Input.

CDR3 length equals 15 residues. Germline lookup yields CDR1 DFQATT and CDR2 SNEGSKA (reference sequence). Deletions cut 0 bases from V and 0 bases from J, with 12 bases between. About this clonotype itself: Its specificity is unknown.

TCR cDNA was made by 5'RACE template switching, adding a universal primer site and UMIs. TCRdb reprocessed the 5' RACE reads via MiXCR and lists one record per CDR3 protein. Among a few hundred thousand distinct CDR3 sequences, 6.2% were seen once, and the ten largest hold approximately 16%. Study-wide results and caveats: Clones that expanded after primary vaccination mostly reappeared after the booster (96% CD4, approximately 85% CD8).

The sequence was collected from a young man who received the YFV17D yellow fever vaccine. The chain has TRBV20-1 and TRBJ2-7; D is uncertain. The sample consisted of PBMCs, taken 5 days after the yellow fever booster vaccination. This CDR3 is CSARDVAVSSYEQYF. The CDR3 nucleotides read TGCAGTGCTAGAGATGTAGCAGTCAGCTCCTACGAGCAGTACTTC.